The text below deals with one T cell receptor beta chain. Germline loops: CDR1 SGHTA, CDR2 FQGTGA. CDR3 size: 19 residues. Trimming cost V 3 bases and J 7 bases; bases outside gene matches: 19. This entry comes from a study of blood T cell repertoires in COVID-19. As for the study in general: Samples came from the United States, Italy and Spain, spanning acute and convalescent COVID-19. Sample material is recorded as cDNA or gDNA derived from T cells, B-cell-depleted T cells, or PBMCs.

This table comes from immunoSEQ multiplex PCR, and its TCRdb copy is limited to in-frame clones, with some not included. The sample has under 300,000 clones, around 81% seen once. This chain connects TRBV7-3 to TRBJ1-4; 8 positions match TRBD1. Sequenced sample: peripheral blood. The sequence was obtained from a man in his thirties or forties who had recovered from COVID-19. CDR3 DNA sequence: TGTGCCAGCAGCTTCGGGATATTGGGGCATGGACAGGGTGGTGAAAAACTGTTTTTT. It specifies CASSFGILGHGQGGEKLFF.